This TCR beta chain was sequenced for a study of T cell repertoires in cytomegalovirus infection. Study as a whole: Both recently identified HLA-C-restricted and well-studied HLA-B-restricted CMV epitopes were used in the study. Indications of both CMV infection and matching HLA type were provided by public TCR beta signatures.

The V gene lost 4 bases and the J gene lost 0 bases, with 11 bases spanning the gap. The CDR3 loop spans 15 amino acids. Germline V gene sequence: CDR1 MNHNY, CDR2 SVGAGI (reference sequence). A single record per CDR3 protein comes from TCRdb applying MiXCR to the reads. The sample shows some 920,000 distinct CDR3 sequences, 25% to 40% of them seen only once. In this sample, this clonotype turned up a few times. Its antigen is unidentified. Here the sequenced sample was cultured CD8+ T cells from PBMCs, taken from culture after CMV antigen stimulation. The TCR originated in a human donor in good health (CMV status not recorded). Some clones in this sample may be carry-over from other donors' samples. V and J are TRBV6-6 and TRBJ2-3; D not resolved. CDR3 nucleotides: TGTGCCAGCAGTTCTGGGCTACCTAGCACAGATACGCAGTATTTT. The encoded protein is CASSSGLPSTDTQYF.